This TCR beta chain was obtained from a study of beta chain features in type 1 diabetes listed by TCRdb under 2018. Looking at the study overall: Mean age, gender distribution, total cell number and subset yield were not different between patients and healthy donors. Across all samples, almost 110 million sorted cells were examined, and cell number per subset correlated strongly with RNA yield. In the study, TCRB repertoires of sorted circulating CD4+ T cell subsets from recently diagnosed type 1 diabetes patients were compared with those of matched healthy donors. Regulatory and stem cell-like memory subsets were obtained from only 8 patients and about 8 healthy donors, while naive and central memory subsets were obtained from all 28 donors.

In regard to this clone: No antigen is known for it. Per-base qualities were not stored, and no clone one base away is much larger.

Counted from cysteine to phenylalanine, this CDR3 has 16 amino acids. This entry keeps only the CDR3 DNA: 48 bases, framed from base 1. Between the V and J ends, shortened by 0 bases and 0 bases respectively, the junction contains 9 bases. CDR1 and CDR2 are read off the germline V gene as ENHRY and SYGVKD. The entire amount of isolated RNA was reverse transcribed using the High Capacity cDNA Reverse Transcription Kit, so the sequenced TCRB transcripts were expressed ones. Deep immunoSEQ sequencing was applied to naive, central memory and regulatory T cell samples, giving an average of around 3.8 million total reads per sample. Sorted cells were lysed in RLT buffer, and RNA was extracted using DNase-treated RNeasy Micro or Mini kits according to cell number. To prevent cross-contamination, every cell subset was processed on its own, while patient and healthy donor samples were processed together. Using the immunoSEQ multiplex PCR, TCRB sequences were amplified from cDNA into 87-bp fragments spanning the CDR3 region. Amplicons were sequenced on the Illumina HiSeq platform. The study's processing was this. PCR bias was corrected computationally using synthetic template baselines, and reads within Hamming distance 2 were collapsed, with unmergeable singletons discarded. Reads were aligned against IMGT to assign V, D and J genes, CDR3 length and insertions or deletions at six rearrangement sites. Within each subset, clonotype counts were normalized to sorted cell number, after which true diversity and Gini coefficients were computed with the tcR R package. Repertoire sharing was quantified using the overlap coefficient calculated on TCRB nucleotide sequences. As a proxy for the pre-selection repertoire, out-of-frame TCRB sequences from naive cells were analyzed. TCRdb obtained this table from immuneACCESS and retained in-frame rearrangements with V and J assigned. These tables miss some clones; where compared with another copy, unresolved V genes account for less than half of the shortfall, and the remainder is unexplained. V and J calls and clone size are copied from that table; D and trimming were computed from the DNA. The sample contains approximately 260,000 clones, about 24% of them found a single time. More than 0.009% of the sample lies in the top ten.

The paper as a whole reports these results and caveats: PCR might favor shorter templates, but patient and control samples were amplified and corrected together, so any skew would affect both groups equally. Because cDNA was sequenced instead of genomic DNA, highly expressing activated cells could be over-represented, though the groups showed no difference in activation or CD3 levels. Naive, central memory and regulatory TCRB repertoires appeared to be more alike among patients than among healthy donors. Only small numbers of individuals were included in the HLA sub-analyses, which left unresolved whether HLA type had any influence on TCRB rearrangement. A moderate but significant shortening of TCRB CDR3 length was observed in type 1 diabetes patients in all four CD4+ subsets. Patients with type 1 diabetes made fewer insertions and deleted more nucleotides at VDJ recombination sites, implying thymic rearrangement abnormalities.

Each donor gave one peripheral blood draw, averaging roughly 0.11 L, which was collected into heparinised tubes. A BD FACSAria II was used to sort naive, central memory, regulatory and stem cell-like memory CD4+ T cells with a panel that included CD45RO, CCR7, CD25, CD127, CD95 and CD27. Every sorted population had a purity above 95%. PBMCs were isolated right away by Lymphoprep density gradient centrifugation and were stained directly, without culture. So that batch effects would be minimized, each experiment stained and sorted samples in pairs, pairing one healthy donor with one patient. The sequenced sample consisted of naive CD4+ T cells from blood. In light of the paper, this sample's cell subset or site label describes: true naive CD4+ T cells. This sequence was found in a woman aged 25 to 39 with type 1 diabetes. Recombination joined TRBV10-3 with TRBJ2-1, with no confident D gene call. The nucleotides read TGTGCCATCAGTGAGTCGTACGGTATCTCCTACAATGAGCAGTTCTTC. This encodes CAISESYGISYNEQFF.